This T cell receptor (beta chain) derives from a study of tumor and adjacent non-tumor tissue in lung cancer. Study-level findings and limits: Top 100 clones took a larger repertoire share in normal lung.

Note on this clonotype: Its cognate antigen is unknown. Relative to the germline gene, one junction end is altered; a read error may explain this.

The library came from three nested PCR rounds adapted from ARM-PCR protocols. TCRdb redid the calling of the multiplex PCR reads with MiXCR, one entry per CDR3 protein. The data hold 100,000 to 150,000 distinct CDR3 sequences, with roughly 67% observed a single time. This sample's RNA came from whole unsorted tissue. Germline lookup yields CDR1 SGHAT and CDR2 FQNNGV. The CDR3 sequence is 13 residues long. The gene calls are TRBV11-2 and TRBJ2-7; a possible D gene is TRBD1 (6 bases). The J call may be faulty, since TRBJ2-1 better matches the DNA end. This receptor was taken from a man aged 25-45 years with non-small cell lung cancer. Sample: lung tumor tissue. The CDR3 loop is CASNLDRPNEQFF. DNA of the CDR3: TGTGCCAGCAACTTAGACAGGCCCAATGAACAGTTCTTC.